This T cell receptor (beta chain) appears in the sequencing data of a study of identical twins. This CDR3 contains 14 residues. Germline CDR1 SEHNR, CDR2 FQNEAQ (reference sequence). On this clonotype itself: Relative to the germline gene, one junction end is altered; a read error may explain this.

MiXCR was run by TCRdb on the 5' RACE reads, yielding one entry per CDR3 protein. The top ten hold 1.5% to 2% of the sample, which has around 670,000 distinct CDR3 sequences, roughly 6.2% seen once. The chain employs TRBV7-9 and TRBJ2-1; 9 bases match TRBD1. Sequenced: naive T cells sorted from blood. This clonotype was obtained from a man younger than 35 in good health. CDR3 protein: CASSRPGQGGERFF. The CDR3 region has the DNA TGTGCCAGCAGCCGCCCGGGACAGGGCGGTGAGCGGTTCTTC. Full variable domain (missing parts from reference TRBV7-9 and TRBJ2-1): DTGVSQNPRHKITKRGQNVTFRCDPISEHNRLYWYRQTLGQGPEFLTYFQNEAQLEKSRLLSDRFSAERPKGSFSTLEIQRTEQGDSAMYLCASSRPGQGGERFFGPGTRLTVL.